A selection of T cell receptor beta chains follows, all from one sample in a study of blood T cell repertoires in COVID-19. Sequencing was performed with immunoSEQ multiplex PCR; in TCRdb, only in-frame clones are kept and a portion is missing. Of approximately 120,000 clones listed, roughly four fifths are singletons. The sequenced sample was PBMCs or T cells enriched from blood (not recorded which). Receptors originate from a man aged 25-45 years who had recovered from COVID-19. CDR3s include the opening cysteine and the closing phenylalanine or tryptophan. The order of the fields is D gene, J gene, clone size, V gene, CDR3 DNA, CDR3 protein. The D gene is left open where the match is weak. Clone size is given for some rows only: seen once, a few or many times, or a class if the clone is expanded.

>TRBD1|TRBJ1-2|.|TRBV29-1
TGCAGCGTTGGGGGGACAGGGGCGTATGGCTACACCTTC
CSVGGTGAYGYTF
>.|TRBJ1-3|.|TRBV6-5
TGTGCCAGCAATGGCGGGGACGGAAACACCATATATTTT
CASNGGDGNTIYF
>.|TRBJ2-1|.|TRBV5-1
TGCGCCAGCAGCTTGAGCGGAACCTACAATGAGCAGTTCTTC
CASSLSGTYNEQFF
>.|TRBJ1-2|.|TRBV7-8
TGTGCCAGCAGCTTAGCGGCAGATTATGGCTACACCTTC
CASSLAADYGYTF
>TRBD1|TRBJ1-2|.|TRBV9
TGTGCCAGCAGCGTAGGAAGTGTCCGGACAGGGAACTATGGCTACACCTTC
CASSVGSVRTGNYGYTF
>TRBD1|TRBJ1-3|.|TRBV30
TGTGCCTGGAATCCTGGACAGGGAGGGGACACCATATATTTT
CAWNPGQGGDTIYF
>.|TRBJ1-2|.|TRBV27
TGTGCCGCCGGGGGGCAGGCTAACTATGGCTACACCTTC
CAAGGQANYGYTF
>TRBD1|TRBJ2-5|few|TRBV5-5
TGTGCCAGCAGCTCCCCGACAGGGGGCGTTGAGACCCAGTACTTC
CASSSPTGGVETQYF
>TRBD1|TRBJ1-1|.|TRBV19
TGTGCCAGTTCTTGGGGACAGATCATGAACACTGAAGCTTTCTTT
CASSWGQIMNTEAFF
>TRBD1|TRBJ1-2|.|TRBV14
TGTGCCAGCAGCTCACGTCCCGGGACAGTCAATGGCTACACCTTC
CASSSRPGTVNGYTF
>.|TRBJ2-7|.|TRBV2
TGTGCCAGCAGATCTCAGGGGCCTACCTACGAGCAGTACTTC
CASRSQGPTYEQYF
>TRBD1|TRBJ1-5|.|TRBV29-1
TGCAGCGTGGGACAGGGTAGCAATCAGCCCCAGCATTTT
CSVGQGSNQPQHF
>TRBD1|TRBJ1-2|.|TRBV3-1/TRBV3-2
TGTGCCAGCAGCCAGGGGGGGACAGGGAATAGCGGCTACACCTTC
CASSQGGTGNSGYTF
>TRBD1|TRBJ2-1|once|TRBV5-1
TGCGCCAGCAGCTTCCGGGACAGGTGGCGTGAGCAGTTCTTC
CASSFRDRWREQFF
>.|TRBJ2-2|once|TRBV7-9
TGTGCCACCGGAGCGGCGGGAACCGGGGAGCTGTTTTTT
CATGAAGTGELFF
>.|TRBJ1-6|.|TRBV7-9
TGTGCCAGCAGCGCGGACAGCCTACGGAGTTCACCCCTCCACTTT
CASSADSLRSSPLHF
>.|TRBJ1-1|.|TRBV6-5
TGTGCCAGCTCTTGGGGGGAGAACACTGAAGCTTTCTTT
CASSWGENTEAFF
>.|TRBJ2-2|few|TRBV5-3
TGTGTCAGAAGGCCCGCCGGGACTTCCAACACCGGGGAGCTGTTTTTT
CVRRPAGTSNTGELFF
>.|TRBJ1-3|.|TRBV5-1
TGCGCCAGCAGCTTGGATGACGGACACTCTGGAAACACCATATATTTT
CASSLDDGHSGNTIYF
>TRBD2|TRBJ2-1|.|TRBV2
TGTGCCAGCTTTCTAGCGGGCCTCTACAATGAGCAGTTCTTC
CASFLAGLYNEQFF
>.|TRBJ1-5|.|TRBV19
TGTGCCATCGCACCCCAGGGAAGCAATCAGCCCCAGCATTTT
CAIAPQGSNQPQHF
>.|TRBJ2-3|many|TRBV7-6
TGTGCCAGCAGCTTAGCGGGGGGTGGGATCGCCGATACGCAGTATTTT
CASSLAGGGIADTQYF
>TRBD1|TRBJ1-1|.|TRBV7-9
TGTGCCAGCAGCCCAGGGGGGTCCCCTATCATAAACACTGAAGCTTTCTTT
CASSPGGSPIINTEAFF
>.|TRBJ2-7|.|TRBV19
TGTGCCAGTTCCGGGGGGCGGGTCCACAACCCCTACGAGCAGTACTTC
CASSGGRVHNPYEQYF
>TRBD1|TRBJ2-3|.|TRBV19
TGTGCCAGTAGTAAGGGACAGTCCACAGATACGCAGTATTTT
CASSKGQSTDTQYF
>TRBD1|TRBJ2-2|few|TRBV10-1
TGCGCCAGTAGGACAGGGAACACCGGGGAGCTGTTTTTT
CASRTGNTGELFF
>.|TRBJ2-1|.|TRBV27
TGTGCCAGCAGTAGAGCGTACCATGAGCAGTTCTTC
CASSRAYHEQFF